This TCR beta chain is from a study of Graves' ophthalmopathy and Graves' hyperthyroidism. Germline trimming cut 8 bases from V and 3 bases from J; bases unmatched to any gene: 9. This CDR3 comprises 15 residues. Germline assignment: CDR1 MNHEY and CDR2 SMNVEV (reference sequence). This clonotype has at least ten counts. RNA transcripts served as template for amplifying TCR beta CDR3 sequences. HTBI-primed first-round RT-PCR preceded second-round multiplex PCR. TCRdb passed the multiplex PCR reads through MiXCR, listing each CDR3 protein once. The sample records approximately 480,000 distinct CDR3 sequences, under 15% being singletons.

The sequence came from a woman in her twenties or thirties with Graves' ophthalmopathy. V gene TRBV27 combines with J gene TRBJ1-2, with 10 bases identical to TRBD1. The sample consisted of blood. The CDR3 DNA is TGTGCCAGCCGCGGGCCCGGGACAGGGGACTATGGCTACACCTTC. It yields the protein CASRGPGTGDYGYTF.